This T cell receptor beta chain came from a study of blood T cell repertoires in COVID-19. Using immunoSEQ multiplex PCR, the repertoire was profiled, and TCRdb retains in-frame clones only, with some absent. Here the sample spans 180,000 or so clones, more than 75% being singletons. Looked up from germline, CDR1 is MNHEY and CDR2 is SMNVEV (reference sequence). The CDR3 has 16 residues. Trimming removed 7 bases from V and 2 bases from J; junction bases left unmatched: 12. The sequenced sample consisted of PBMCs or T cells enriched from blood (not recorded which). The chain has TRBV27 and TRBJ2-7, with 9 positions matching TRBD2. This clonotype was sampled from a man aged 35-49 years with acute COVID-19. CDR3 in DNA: TGTGCCAGCACCCTAAGCGTGGCTAGCGGGACCTACGAGCAGTACTTC. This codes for CASTLSVASGTYEQYF.